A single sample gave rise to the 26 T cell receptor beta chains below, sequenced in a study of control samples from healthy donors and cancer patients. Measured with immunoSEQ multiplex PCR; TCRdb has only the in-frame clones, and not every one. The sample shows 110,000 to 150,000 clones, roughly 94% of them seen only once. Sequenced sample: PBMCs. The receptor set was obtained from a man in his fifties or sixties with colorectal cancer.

The CDR3 sequence is CASRLTSATNTGELFF. The CDR3 region has the DNA TGTGCCAGCAGGCTAACTAGCGCCACGAACACCGGGGAGCTGTTTTTT. This chain links TRBV11-2 with TRBJ2-2; 7 bases are a match to TRBD2. The CDR3 loop spans 16 amino acids. V lost 6 bases, J lost 0 bases, and 7 bases stayed unmatched. Per the germline V gene, CDR1 is SGHAT and CDR2 is FQNNGV.

CDR3 protein: CASSLTPGTGDGYTF. CDR3 nucleotide sequence: TGTGCCAGCAGCTTGACTCCGGGGACAGGAGATGGCTACACCTTC. The chain has TRBV5-4 and TRBJ1-2; 8 bases map to TRBD1. This CDR3 region has 15 residues. V shed 1 base and J 6 bases; nucleotides not matched to a gene: 8. Germline values: CDR1 SGHNT, CDR2 YYREEE (reference sequence).

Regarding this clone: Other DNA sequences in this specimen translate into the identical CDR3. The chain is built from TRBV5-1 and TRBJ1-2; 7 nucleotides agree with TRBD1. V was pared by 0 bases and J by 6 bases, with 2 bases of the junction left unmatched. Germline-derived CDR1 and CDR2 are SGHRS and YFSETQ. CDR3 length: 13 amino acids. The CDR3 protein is CASSLGQGNGYTF. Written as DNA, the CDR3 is TGCGCCAGCAGCTTGGGACAGGGAAATGGCTACACCTTC.

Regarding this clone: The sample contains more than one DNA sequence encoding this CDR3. CDR3 DNA: TGTGCCAGCAGCGTAGGAGGAGACACTGAAGCTTTCTTT. This translates into CASSVGGDTEAFF. The rearrangement joins TRBV9 to TRBJ1-1; D unclear. Germline CDR1 reads SGDLS; CDR2 reads YYNGEE. The CDR3 extends over 13 amino acids. V was pared by 0 bases and J by 3 bases, with 6 bases between.

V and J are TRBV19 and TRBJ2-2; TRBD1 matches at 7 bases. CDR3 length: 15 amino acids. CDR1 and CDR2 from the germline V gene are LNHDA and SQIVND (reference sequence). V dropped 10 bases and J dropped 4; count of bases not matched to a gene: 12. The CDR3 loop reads CATPRGQGSTGELFF. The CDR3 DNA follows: TGTGCCACTCCTAGGGGGCAGGGAAGCACCGGGGAGCTGTTTTTT.

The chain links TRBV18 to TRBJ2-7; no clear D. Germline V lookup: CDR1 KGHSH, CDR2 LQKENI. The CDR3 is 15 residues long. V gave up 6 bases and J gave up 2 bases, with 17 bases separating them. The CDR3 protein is CASSSPGRSTYEQYF. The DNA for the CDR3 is TGTGCCAGCTCTTCGCCGGGCAGGTCAACCTACGAGCAGTACTTC.

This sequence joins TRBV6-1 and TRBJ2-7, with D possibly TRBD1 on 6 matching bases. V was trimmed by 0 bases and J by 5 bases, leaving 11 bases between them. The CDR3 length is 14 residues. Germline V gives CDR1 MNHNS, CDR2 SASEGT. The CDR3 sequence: CASSEAGGWNEQYF. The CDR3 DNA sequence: TGTGCCAGCAGTGAAGCAGGGGGATGGAACGAGCAGTACTTC.

CDR3 in DNA: TGCGCCAGCAGTCCTGAACGGGGCACTAATGAAAAACTGTTTTTT. Its protein product is CASSPERGTNEKLFF. The V and J genes are TRBV5-1 and TRBJ1-4, with TRBD1 as a possible D gene (5 bases). This CDR3 spans 15 amino acids. Trimming shortened V by 5 bases and J by 2 bases, and 13 bases separated the two germline ends. Per germline, CDR1 SGHRS and CDR2 YFSETQ.

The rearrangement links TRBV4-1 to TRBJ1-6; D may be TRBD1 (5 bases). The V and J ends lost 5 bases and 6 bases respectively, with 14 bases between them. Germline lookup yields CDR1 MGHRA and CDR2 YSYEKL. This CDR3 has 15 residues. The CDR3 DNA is TGCGCCAGCAGCGGGGGACCGGCCGTTAATTCACCCCTCCACTTT. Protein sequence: CASSGGPAVNSPLHF.

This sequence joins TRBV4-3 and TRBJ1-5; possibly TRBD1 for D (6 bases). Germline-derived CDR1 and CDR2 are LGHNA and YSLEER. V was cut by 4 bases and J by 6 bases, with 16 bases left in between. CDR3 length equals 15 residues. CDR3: CASSPSFQGLQPQHF. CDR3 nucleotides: TGCGCCAGCAGCCCATCTTTTCAGGGGCTTCAGCCCCAGCATTTT.

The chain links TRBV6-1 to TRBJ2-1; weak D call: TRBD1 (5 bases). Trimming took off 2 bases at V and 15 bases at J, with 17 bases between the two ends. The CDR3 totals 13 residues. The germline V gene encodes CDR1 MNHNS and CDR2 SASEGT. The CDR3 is CASSEPLDAGPFF. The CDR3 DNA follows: TGTGCCAGCAGTGAACCCCTCGACGCAGGGCCGTTCTTC.

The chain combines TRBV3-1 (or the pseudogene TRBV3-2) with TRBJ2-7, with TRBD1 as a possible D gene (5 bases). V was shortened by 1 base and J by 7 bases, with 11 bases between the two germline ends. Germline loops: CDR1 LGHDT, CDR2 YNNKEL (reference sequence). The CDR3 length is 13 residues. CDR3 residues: CASSQGAPGEQYF. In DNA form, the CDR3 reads TGTGCCAGCAGCCAAGGGGCCCCAGGGGAGCAGTACTTC.

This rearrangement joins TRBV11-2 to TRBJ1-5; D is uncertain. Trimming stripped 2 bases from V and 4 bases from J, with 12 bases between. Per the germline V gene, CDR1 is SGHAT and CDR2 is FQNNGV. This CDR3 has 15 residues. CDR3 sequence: CASSLSSRKNQPQHF. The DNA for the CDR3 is TGTGCCAGCAGCTTATCCAGCAGAAAGAATCAGCCCCAGCATTTT.

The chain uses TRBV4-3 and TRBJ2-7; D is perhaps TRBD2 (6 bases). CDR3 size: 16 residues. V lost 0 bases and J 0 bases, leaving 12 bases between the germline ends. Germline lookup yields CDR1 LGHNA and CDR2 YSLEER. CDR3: CASSQEFPGSSYEQYF. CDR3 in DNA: TGCGCCAGCAGCCAAGAATTCCCCGGGAGCTCCTACGAGCAGTACTTC.

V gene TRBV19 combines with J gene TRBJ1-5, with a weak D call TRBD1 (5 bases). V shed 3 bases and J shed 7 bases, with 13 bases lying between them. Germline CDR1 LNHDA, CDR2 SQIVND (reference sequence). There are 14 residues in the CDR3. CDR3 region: CASSMEGIGQPQHF. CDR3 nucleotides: TGTGCCAGTAGTATGGAGGGGATAGGGCAGCCCCAGCATTTT.

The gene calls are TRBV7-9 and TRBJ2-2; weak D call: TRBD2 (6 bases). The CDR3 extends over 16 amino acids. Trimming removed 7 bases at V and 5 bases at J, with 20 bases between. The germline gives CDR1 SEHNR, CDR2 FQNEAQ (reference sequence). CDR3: CASTPGPGVGTGELFF. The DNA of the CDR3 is TGTGCCAGCACCCCAGGGCCGGGGGTTGGGACCGGGGAGCTGTTTTTT.

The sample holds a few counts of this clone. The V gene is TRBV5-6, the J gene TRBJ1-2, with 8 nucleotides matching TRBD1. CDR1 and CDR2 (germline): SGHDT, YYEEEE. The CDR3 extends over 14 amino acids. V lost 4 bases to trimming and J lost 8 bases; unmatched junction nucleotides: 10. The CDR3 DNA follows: TGTGCCAGCAGCCGCCTGACAGGGGAGGAAGGCTACACCTTC. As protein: CASSRLTGEEGYTF.

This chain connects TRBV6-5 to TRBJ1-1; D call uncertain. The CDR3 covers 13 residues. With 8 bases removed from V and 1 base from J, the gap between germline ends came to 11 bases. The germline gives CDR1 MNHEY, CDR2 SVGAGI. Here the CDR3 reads CASSVGGNTEAFF. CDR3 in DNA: TGTGCCAGCTCAGTTGGTGGGAACACTGAAGCTTTCTTT.

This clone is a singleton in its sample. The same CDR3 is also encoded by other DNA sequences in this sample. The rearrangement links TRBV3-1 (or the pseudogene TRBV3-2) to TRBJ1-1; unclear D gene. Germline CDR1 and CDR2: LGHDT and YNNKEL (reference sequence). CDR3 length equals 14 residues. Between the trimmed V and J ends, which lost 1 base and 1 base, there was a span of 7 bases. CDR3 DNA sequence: TGTGCCAGCAGCCAAGGGGGAGCGAACACTGAAGCTTTCTTT. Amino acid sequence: CASSQGGANTEAFF.

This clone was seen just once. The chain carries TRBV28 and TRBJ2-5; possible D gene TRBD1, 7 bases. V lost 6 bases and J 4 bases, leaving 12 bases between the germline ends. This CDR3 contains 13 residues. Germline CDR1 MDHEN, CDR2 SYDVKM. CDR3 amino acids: CASSSGGGETQYF. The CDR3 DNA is TGTGCCAGCAGCTCAGGGGGAGGAGAGACCCAGTACTTC.

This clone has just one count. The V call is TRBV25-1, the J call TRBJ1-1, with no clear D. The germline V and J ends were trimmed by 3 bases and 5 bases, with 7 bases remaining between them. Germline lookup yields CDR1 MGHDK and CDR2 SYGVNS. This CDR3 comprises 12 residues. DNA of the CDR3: TGTGCCAGCAGTGAGGGTACGACTGAAGCTTTCTTT. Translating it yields CASSEGTTEAFF.

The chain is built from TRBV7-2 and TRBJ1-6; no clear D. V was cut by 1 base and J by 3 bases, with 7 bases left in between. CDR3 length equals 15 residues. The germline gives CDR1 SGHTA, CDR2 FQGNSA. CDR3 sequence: CASSLEAYYNSPLHF. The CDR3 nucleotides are TGTGCCAGCAGCTTAGAGGCCTACTATAATTCACCCCTCCACTTT.

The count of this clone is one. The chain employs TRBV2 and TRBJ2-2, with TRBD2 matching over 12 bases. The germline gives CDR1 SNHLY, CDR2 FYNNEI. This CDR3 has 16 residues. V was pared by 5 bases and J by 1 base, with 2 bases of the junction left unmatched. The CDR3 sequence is CASSLTSGGNTGELFF. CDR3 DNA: TGTGCCAGCAGTTTGACTAGCGGGGGGAACACCGGGGAGCTGTTTTTT.

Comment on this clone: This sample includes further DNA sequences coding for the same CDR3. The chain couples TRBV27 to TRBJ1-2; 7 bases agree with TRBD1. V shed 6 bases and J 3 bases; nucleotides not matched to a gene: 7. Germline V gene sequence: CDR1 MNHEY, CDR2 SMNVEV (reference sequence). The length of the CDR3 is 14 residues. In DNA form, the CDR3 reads TGTGCCAGCAGCTTGGGGCAGGGGGACTATGGCTACACCTTC. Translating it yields CASSLGQGDYGYTF.

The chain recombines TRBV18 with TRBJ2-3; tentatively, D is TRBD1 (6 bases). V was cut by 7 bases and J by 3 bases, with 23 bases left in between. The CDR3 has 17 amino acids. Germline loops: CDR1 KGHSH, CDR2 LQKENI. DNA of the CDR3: TGTGCCAGCTGGCCCGGGCTACAGGGAATTCTGACAGATACGCAGTATTTT. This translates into CASWPGLQGILTDTQYF.

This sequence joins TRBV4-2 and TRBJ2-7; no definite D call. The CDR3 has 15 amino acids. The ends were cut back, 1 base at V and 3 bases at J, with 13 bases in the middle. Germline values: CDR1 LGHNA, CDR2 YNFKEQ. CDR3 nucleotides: TGTGCCAGCAGCCAAGCCGGTCCACCCGGCTACGAGCAGTACTTC. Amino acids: CASSQAGPPGYEQYF.